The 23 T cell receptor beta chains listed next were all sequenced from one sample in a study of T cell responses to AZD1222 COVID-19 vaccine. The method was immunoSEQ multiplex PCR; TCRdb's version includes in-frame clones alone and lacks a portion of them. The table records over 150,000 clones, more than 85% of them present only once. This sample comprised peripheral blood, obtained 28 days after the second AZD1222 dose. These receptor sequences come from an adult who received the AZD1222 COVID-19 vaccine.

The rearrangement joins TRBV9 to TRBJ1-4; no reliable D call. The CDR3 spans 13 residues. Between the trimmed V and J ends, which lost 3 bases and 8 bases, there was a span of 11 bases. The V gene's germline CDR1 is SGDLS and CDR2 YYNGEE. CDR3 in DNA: TGTGCCAGCAGCGCGGGTATTGAGGAAAAACTGTTTTTT. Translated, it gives CASSAGIEEKLFF.

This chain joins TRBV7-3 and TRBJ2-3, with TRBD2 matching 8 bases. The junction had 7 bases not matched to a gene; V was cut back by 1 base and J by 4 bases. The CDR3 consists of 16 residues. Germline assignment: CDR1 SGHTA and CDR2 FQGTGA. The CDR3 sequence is CASSLMAGRAADTQYF. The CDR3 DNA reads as TGTGCCAGCAGCTTAATGGCCGGGAGGGCGGCAGATACGCAGTATTTT. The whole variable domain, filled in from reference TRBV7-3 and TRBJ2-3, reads GAGVSQTPSNKVTEKGKYVELRCDPISGHTALYWYRQSLGQGPEFLIYFQGTGAADDSGLPNDRFFAVRPEGSVSTLKIQRTERGDSAVYLCASSLMAGRAADTQYFGPGTRLTVL.

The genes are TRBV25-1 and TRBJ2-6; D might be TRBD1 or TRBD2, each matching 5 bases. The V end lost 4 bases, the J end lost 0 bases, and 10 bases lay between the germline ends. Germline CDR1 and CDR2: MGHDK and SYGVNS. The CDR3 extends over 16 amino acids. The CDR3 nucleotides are TGTGCCAGCAGTGGTTCGAGGGGCTCTGGGGCCAACGTCCTGACTTTC. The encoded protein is CASSGSRGSGANVLTF.

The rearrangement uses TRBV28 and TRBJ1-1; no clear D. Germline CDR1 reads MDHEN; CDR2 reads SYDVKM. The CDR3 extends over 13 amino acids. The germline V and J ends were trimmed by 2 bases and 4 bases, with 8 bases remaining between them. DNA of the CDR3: TGTGCCAGCAGTTTACGTTACAGCACTGAAGCTTTCTTT. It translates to CASSLRYSTEAFF. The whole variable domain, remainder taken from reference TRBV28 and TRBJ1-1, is DVKVTQSSRYLVKRTGEKVFLECVQDMDHENMFWYRQDPGLGLRLIYFSYDVKMKEKGDIPEGYSVSREKKERFSLILESASTNQTSMYLCASSLRYSTEAFFGQGTRLTVV.

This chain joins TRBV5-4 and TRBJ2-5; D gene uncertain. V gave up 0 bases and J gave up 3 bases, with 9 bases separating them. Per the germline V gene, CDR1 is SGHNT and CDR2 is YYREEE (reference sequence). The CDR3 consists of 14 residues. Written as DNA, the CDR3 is TGTGCCAGCAGCTTGGTTGGAACAGAAGAGACCCAGTACTTC. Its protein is CASSLVGTEETQYF. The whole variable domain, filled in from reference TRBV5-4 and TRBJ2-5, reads ETGVTQSPTHLIKTRGQQVTLRCSSQSGHNTVSWYQQALGQGPQFIFQYYREEENGRGNFPPRFSGLQFPNYSSELNVNALELDDSALYLCASSLVGTEETQYFGPGTRLLVL.

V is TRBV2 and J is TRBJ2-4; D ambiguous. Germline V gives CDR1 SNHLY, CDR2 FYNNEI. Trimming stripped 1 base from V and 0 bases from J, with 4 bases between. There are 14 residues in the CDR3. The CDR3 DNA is TGTGCCAGCAGTGAAGAGCTAGCCAAAAACATTCAGTACTTC. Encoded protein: CASSEELAKNIQYF.

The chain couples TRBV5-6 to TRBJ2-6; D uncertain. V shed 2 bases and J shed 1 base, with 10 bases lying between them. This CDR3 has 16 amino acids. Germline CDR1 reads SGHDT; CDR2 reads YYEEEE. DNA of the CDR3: TGTGCCAGCAGCTTACTCACACATTCTGGGGCCAACGTCCTGACTTTC. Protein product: CASSLLTHSGANVLTF.

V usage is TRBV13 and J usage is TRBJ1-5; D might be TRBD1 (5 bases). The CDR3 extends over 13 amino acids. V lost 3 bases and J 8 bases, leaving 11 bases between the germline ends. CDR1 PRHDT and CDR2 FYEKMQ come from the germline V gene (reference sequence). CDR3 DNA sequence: TGTGCCAGCAGCTTCCGGGGCGGGGAGCCCCAGCATTTT. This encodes CASSFRGGEPQHF.

CDR3 coding DNA: TGTGCCAGCAGCCCTAGATTTGACGACACCGGGGAGCTGTTTTTT. Amino acid sequence: CASSPRFDDTGELFF. The chain combines TRBV11-2 with TRBJ2-2, with no clear D. Germline lookup yields CDR1 SGHAT and CDR2 FQNNGV. The CDR3 contains 15 residues. With 5 bases removed from V and 3 bases from J, the gap between germline ends came to 13 bases.

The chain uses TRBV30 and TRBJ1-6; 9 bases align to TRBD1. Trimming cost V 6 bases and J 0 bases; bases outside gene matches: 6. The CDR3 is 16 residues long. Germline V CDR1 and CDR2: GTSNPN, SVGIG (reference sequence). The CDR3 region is CACFGTGSSYNSPLHF. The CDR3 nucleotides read TGTGCCTGTTTCGGGACAGGGAGCTCCTATAATTCACCCCTCCACTTT.

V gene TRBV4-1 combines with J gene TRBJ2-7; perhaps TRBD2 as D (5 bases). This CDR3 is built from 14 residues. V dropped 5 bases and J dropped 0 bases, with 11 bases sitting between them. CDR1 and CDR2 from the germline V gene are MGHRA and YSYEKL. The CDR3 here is CASSKPGDSYEQYF. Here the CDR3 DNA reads TGCGCCAGCAGCAAGCCCGGGGACTCCTACGAGCAGTACTTC.

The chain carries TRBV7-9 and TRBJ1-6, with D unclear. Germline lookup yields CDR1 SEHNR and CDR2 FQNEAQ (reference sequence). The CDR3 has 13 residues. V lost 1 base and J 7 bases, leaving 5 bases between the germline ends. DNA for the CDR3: TGTGCCAGCAGCTTAGATGGGAATTCACCCCTCCACTTT. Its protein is CASSLDGNSPLHF.

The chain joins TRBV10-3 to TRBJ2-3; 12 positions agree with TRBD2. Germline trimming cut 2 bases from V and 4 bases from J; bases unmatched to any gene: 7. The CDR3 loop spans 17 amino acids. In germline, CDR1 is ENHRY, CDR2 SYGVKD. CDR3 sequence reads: CAISEPKTSGRSDTQYF. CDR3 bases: TGTGCCATCAGTGAGCCGAAGACTAGCGGGAGATCAGATACGCAGTATTTT.

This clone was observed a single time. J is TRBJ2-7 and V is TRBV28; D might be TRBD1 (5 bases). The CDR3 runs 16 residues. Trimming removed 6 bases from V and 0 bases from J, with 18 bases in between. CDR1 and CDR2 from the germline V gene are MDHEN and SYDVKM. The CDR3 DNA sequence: TGTGCCAGCAGCCCGTCCAGGGAACACGGCTCCTACGAGCAGTACTTC. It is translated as CASSPSREHGSYEQYF.

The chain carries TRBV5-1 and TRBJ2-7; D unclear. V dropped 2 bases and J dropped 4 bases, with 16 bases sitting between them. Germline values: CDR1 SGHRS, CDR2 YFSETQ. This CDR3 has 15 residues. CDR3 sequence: CASSFGSGSLYEQYF. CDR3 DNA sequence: TGCGCCAGCAGCTTCGGCTCAGGATCGTTATACGAGCAGTACTTC.

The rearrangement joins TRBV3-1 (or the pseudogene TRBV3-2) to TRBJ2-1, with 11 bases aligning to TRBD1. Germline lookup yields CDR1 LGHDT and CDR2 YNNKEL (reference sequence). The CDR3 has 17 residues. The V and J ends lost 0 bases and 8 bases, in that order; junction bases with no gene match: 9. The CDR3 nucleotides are TGTGCCAGCAGCCAAGATTACGCGGGACAGGGGGTTGATGAGCAGTTCTTC. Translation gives CASSQDYAGQGVDEQFF.

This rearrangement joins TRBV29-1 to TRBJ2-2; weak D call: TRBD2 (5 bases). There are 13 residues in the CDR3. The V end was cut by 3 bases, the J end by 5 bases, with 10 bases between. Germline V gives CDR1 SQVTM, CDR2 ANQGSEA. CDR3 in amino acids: CSVEGLATGELFF. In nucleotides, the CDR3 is TGCAGCGTTGAGGGCCTAGCAACCGGGGAGCTGTTTTTT.

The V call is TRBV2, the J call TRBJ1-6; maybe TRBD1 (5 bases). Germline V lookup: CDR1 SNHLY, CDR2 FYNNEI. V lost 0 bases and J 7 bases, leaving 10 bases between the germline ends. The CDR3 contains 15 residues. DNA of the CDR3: TGTGCCAGCAGTGAAGCAGGGGTGGGGAATTCACCCCTCCACTTT. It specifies CASSEAGVGNSPLHF.

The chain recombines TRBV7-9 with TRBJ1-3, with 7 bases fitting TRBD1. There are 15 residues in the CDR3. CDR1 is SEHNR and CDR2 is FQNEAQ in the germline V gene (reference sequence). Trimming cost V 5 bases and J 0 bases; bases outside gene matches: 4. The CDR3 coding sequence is TGTGCCAGCAGCGCCTGGGACAGCTCTGGAAACACCATATATTTT. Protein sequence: CASSAWDSSGNTIYF.

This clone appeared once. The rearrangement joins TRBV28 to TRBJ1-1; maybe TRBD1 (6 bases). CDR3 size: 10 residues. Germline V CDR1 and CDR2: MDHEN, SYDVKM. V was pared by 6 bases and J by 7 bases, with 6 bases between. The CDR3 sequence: CASRDSEAFF. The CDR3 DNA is TGTGCCAGCAGGGACAGTGAAGCTTTCTTT. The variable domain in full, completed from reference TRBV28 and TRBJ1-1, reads DVKVTQSSRYLVKRTGEKVFLECVQDMDHENMFWYRQDPGLGLRLIYFSYDVKMKEKGDIPEGYSVSREKKERFSLILESASTNQTSMYLCASRDSEAFFGQGTRLTVV.

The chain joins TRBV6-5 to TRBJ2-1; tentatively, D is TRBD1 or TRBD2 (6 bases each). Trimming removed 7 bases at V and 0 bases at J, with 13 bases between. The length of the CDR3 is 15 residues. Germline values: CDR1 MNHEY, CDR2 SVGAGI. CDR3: CASTRRGNSYNEQFF. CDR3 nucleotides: TGTGCCAGCACCCGGAGGGGGAACTCCTACAATGAGCAGTTCTTC.

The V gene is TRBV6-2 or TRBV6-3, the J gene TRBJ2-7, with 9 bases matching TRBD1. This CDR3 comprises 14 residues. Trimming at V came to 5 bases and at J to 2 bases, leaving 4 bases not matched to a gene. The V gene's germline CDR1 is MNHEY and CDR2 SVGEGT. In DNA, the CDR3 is TGTGCCAGCAGTCACCGACAGGGGGCCTACGAGCAGTACTTC. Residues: CASSHRQGAYEQYF.

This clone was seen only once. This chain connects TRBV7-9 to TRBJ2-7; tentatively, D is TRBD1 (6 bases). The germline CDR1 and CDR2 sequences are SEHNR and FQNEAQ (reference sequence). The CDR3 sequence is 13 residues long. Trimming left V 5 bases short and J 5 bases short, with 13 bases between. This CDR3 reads CASSPTGNHEQYF. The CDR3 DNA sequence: TGTGCCAGCAGCCCAACAGGGAACCACGAGCAGTACTTC.